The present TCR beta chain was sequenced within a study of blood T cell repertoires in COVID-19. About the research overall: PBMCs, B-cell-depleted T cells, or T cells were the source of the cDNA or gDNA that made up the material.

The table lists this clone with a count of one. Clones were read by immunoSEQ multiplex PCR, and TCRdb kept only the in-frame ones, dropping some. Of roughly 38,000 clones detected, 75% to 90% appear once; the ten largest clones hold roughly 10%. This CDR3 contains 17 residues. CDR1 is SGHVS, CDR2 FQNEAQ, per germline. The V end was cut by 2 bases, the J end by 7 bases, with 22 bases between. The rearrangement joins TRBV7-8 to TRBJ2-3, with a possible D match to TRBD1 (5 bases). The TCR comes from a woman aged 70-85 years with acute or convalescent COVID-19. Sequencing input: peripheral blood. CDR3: CASSLRATVPQWNTQYF. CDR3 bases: TGTGCCAGCAGCTTACGGGCGACAGTCCCCCAATGGAATACGCAGTATTTT.